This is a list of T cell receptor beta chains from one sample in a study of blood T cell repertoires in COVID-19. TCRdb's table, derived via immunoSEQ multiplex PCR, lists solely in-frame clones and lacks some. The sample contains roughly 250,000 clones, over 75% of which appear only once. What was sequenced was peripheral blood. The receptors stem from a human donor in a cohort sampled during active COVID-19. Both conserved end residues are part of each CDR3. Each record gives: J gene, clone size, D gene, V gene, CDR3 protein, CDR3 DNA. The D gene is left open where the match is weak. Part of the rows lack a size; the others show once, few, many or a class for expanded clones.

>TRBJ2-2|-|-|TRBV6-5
CASSLGTGELFF
TGTGCCAGCAGCCTCGGGACCGGGGAGCTGTTTTTT
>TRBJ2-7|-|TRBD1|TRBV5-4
CASSPQGTAPSEQYF
TGTGCCAGCAGCCCGCAGGGGACAGCTCCTTCCGAGCAGTACTTC
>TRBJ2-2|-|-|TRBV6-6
CASSLQDPAGYTGELFF
TGTGCCAGCAGTCTCCAGGACCCGGCGGGTTACACCGGGGAGCTGTTTTTT
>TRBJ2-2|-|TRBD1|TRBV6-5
CASSPGTATGELFF
TGTGCCAGCAGTCCCGGGACAGCTACCGGGGAGCTGTTTTTT
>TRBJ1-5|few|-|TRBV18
CASSLHRDQPQHF
TGTGCCAGCTCACTCCATCGCGATCAGCCCCAGCATTTT
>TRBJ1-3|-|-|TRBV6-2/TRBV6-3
CASSYPDSPGNTIYF
TGTGCCAGCAGTTACCCCGACAGCCCTGGAAACACCATATATTTT
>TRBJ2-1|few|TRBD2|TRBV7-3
CASSPWGGRGSSYNEQFF
TGTGCCAGCAGCCCATGGGGCGGGAGAGGGTCGTCCTACAATGAGCAGTTCTTC
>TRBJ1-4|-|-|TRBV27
CASSLIRGGNEKLFF
TGTGCCAGCAGTTTAATAAGGGGTGGTAATGAAAAACTGTTTTTT
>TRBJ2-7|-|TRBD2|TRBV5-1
CASSLGGTEQYF
TGCGCCAGCTCTCTGGGGGGGACCGAGCAGTACTTC
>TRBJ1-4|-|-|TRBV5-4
CASSSRQDSPWEKLFF
TGTGCCAGCAGCTCACGGCAGGACAGTCCTTGGGAAAAACTGTTTTTT
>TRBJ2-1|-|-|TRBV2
CASNQGRGMGSNEQFF
TGTGCCAGCAACCAAGGTCGGGGGATGGGTTCCAATGAGCAGTTCTTC
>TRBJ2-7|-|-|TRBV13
CASSFGTQTYEQYF
TGTGCCAGCAGCTTCGGGACTCAGACCTACGAGCAGTACTTC
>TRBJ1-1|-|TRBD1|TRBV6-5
CASSIRTGQAFF
TGTGCCAGCAGTATTAGGACAGGGCAAGCTTTCTTT
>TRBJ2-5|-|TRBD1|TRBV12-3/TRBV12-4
CATNRQGQETQYF
TGTGCCACGAACAGACAGGGCCAAGAGACCCAGTACTTC
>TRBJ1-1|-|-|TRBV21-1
CASSKGKGTGEAFF
TGTGCCAGCAGCAAAGGCAAGGGAACGGGAGAAGCTTTCTTT
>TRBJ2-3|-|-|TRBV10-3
CAISGGATDTQYF
TGTGCCATCTCAGGCGGGGCCACAGATACGCAGTATTTT
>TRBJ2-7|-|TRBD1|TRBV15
CATSRDPDRGLWNEQYF
TGTGCCACCAGCAGAGACCCCGACAGGGGGCTTTGGAACGAGCAGTACTTC
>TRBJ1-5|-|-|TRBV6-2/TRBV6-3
CASSYWAGDNQPQHF
TGTGCCAGCAGTTACTGGGCAGGGGATAATCAGCCCCAGCATTTT
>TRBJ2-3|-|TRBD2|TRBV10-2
CASSDSGGPDTQYF
TGCGCCAGCAGTGATAGCGGGGGCCCAGATACGCAGTATTTT
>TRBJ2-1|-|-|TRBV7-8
CASSPGPGGLQFF
TGTGCCAGCAGCCCGGGACCCGGGGGGCTGCAGTTCTTC
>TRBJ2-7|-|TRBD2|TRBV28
CASSGTSGSVSYEQYF
TGTGCCAGCAGTGGGACTAGCGGGAGTGTCTCCTACGAGCAGTACTTC
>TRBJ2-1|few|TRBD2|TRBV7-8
CASSSWTRRANEQFF
TGTGCCAGCAGCTCCTGGACTAGGAGGGCAAATGAGCAGTTCTTC
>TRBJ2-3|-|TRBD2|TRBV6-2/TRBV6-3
CASSYSLAGGPTDTQYF
TGTGCCAGCAGTTACAGTCTAGCGGGGGGGCCGACAGATACGCAGTATTTT
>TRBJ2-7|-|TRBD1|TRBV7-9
CASSLGTGGASYPNEQYF
TGTGCCAGCAGCTTAGGGACAGGGGGCGCCTCCTATCCCAACGAGCAGTACTTC
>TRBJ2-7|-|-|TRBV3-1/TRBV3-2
CASSQDPTARHFSYEQYF
TGTGCCAGCAGCCAAGATCCCACCGCCAGACACTTCTCCTACGAGCAGTACTTC
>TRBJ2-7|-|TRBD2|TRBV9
CASSPRLAPYEQYF
TGTGCCAGCAGCCCGAGACTAGCCCCCTACGAGCAGTACTTC
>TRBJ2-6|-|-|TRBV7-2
CASSFTDGIISGANVLTF
TGTGCCAGCAGCTTTACCGACGGGATCATCTCTGGGGCCAACGTCCTGACTTTC
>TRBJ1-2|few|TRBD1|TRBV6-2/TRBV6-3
CASSYSTGKGYGYTF
TGTGCCAGCAGTTACTCGACAGGGAAGGGCTATGGCTACACCTTC
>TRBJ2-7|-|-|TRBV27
CASSSFHEQYF
TGTGCCAGCAGTTCTTTCCACGAGCAGTACTTC
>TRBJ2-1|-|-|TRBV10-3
CAISVRNEQFF
TGTGCCATCAGTGTGAGGAATGAGCAGTTCTTC
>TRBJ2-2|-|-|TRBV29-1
CSVEAQVGGELFF
TGCAGCGTTGAAGCACAGGTCGGCGGGGAGCTGTTTTTT
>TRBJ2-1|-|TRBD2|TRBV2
CASSEGWLAGTYNEQFF
TGTGCCAGCAGTGAAGGTTGGCTAGCGGGGACCTACAATGAGCAGTTCTTC